Below are 9 T cell receptor beta chains sequenced from a single sample in a study of T cells in women clearing cervical HPV infection. Data came from immunoSEQ multiplex PCR; TCRdb stores just in-frame clones and leaves some out. This listing includes around 35,000 clones. The sample consisted of blood buffy coat. The receptors were gathered from a woman aged 18-70 years with a cervical HPV16 infection that either progressed to CIN3+ or cleared (not recorded which).

With respect to this clone: A read error may account for a junction end that differs from germline. The read is 3 residues too short to cover the CDR3 end, so that end is filled in from the germline J gene. The chain uses TRBV23-1 and TRBJ1-1, with D possibly being TRBD1 (6 bases). TRBV23-1 falls under the ORF class, with uncertain function. This CDR3 has 14 residues. The CDR3 bases that were read are TGCGCCAGCAGTCAGGAGGACAGTTGGACTGAC. It encodes CASSQEDSWTD. The CDR3 as a whole reads CASSQEDSWTDAFF.

About this clone: The CDR3 end lies 3 residues beyond the end of the read and is filled in from the germline J gene. V gene TRBV5-6 combines with J gene TRBJ2-1; the match to TRBD2 covers 9 bases. V lost 2 bases, J lost 6 bases, and 6 bases stayed unmatched. The CDR3 is 15 amino acids. Looked up from germline, CDR1 is SGHDT and CDR2 is YYEEEE. The covered CDR3 bases are TGTGCCAGCAGCTTCGCCGGGACTAGCCCCAATGAG. This encodes CASSFAGTSPNE. The entire CDR3 sequence reads CASSFAGTSPNEQFF.

To note about this clone: The read ends 3 residues shy of where the CDR3 ends; the end is completed using the germline J gene. The chain employs TRBV5-6 and TRBJ1-3, with D hard to call. The CDR3 runs 13 residues. V was cut by 0 bases and J by 9 bases, with 10 bases left in between. The germline gives CDR1 SGHDT, CDR2 YYEEEE. The CDR3 bases that were read are TGTGCCAGCAGCTTGGGGGCGGGCACCACC. Its translation: CASSLGAGTT. The full CDR3 reads CASSLGAGTTIYF.

With regard to this clone: The read falls 3 residues short of the CDR3 end, and the missing part is taken from the germline J gene. The rearrangement links TRBV2 to TRBJ2-2; D possibly matches TRBD1 or TRBD2 (5 bases each). Germline V gene data show CDR1 as SNHLY and CDR2 as FYNNEI. CDR3 length: 14 residues. Incomplete CDR3 DNA: TGTGCCAGCAGTGACCCGAGGGGTGATGAAAAG. As protein: CASSDPRGDEK. In full, the CDR3 reads CASSDPRGDEKLFF.

Concerning this clone: The read is 3 residues too short to cover the CDR3 end, so that end is filled in from the germline J gene. The chain uses TRBV20-1 and TRBJ1-1, with 7 nucleotides matching TRBD1. The CDR3 contains 15 residues. V lost 0 bases to trimming and J lost 4 bases; unmatched junction nucleotides: 8. Germline V lookup: CDR1 DFQATT, CDR2 SNEGSKA (reference sequence). The CDR3 spells CSARDRQGGLTEAFF. Incomplete CDR3 DNA: TGCAGTGCTAGAGATCGCCAGGGGGGTCTCACTGAA.

With respect to this clone: The DNA ends 3 residues before the CDR3 does, and the rest of the CDR3 is filled in from the germline J gene. The V call is TRBV18, the J call TRBJ2-3; D may be TRBD1 (5 bases). The CDR3 loop spans 14 amino acids. The V gene's germline CDR1 is KGHSH and CDR2 LQKENI. The CDR3 reads CASSPGQGGQPQYF. The CDR3 bases that were read are TGTGCCAGCTCACCGGGGCAGGGCGGTCAGCCG.

About this clone itself: The read falls 3 residues short of the CDR3 end, and the missing part is taken from the germline J gene. The V call is TRBV30, the J call TRBJ2-4; possible D gene TRBD1, 6 bases. There are 16 residues in the CDR3. In germline, CDR1 is GTSNPN, CDR2 SVGIG (reference sequence). Partial CDR3 DNA: TGTGCCTGGAGTGGTGGGACACCGACTTTGGGCTATGGT. It yields the protein CAWSGGTPTLGYG. The CDR3 in its entirety is CAWSGGTPTLGYGQYF. Filled out from reference TRBV30 and TRBJ2-4, the complete variable domain reads SQTIHQWPATLVQPVGSPLSLECTVEGTSNPNLYWYRQAAGRGLQLLFYSVGIGQISSEVPQNLSASRPQDRQFILSSKKLLLSDSGFYLCAWSGGTPTLGYGQYFGAGTRLSVL.

On this clone: Read data end 3 residues before the CDR3 end; the end is taken from the germline J gene. The chain couples TRBV19 to TRBJ2-2, with 7 bases lining up with TRBD1. The CDR3 covers 16 residues. J lost 0 bases, V lost 10 bases, and 11 bases had no gene match. Germline CDR1 LNHDA, CDR2 SQIVND (reference sequence). The DNA read from the CDR3 is TGTGCCATCACCGAACAGGGGCCCTCGAACACCGGGGAG. This sequence encodes CAITEQGPSNTGE. The whole CDR3 region reads CAITEQGPSNTGELFF.

A remark on this clone: The read stops 3 residues short of the end of the CDR3; the missing end is completed from the germline J gene. The J gene is TRBJ2-7, the V gene TRBV20-1, with unresolved D. Germline V gene data show CDR1 as DFQATT and CDR2 as SNEGSKA (reference sequence). Trimming shortened V by 0 bases and J by 3 bases, and 6 bases separated the two germline ends. The CDR3 extends over 12 amino acids. CDR3 DNA, as far as it was read: TGCAGTGCTAGAGATCTATTCTACGAG. Protein: CSARDLFYE. The CDR3 as a whole reads CSARDLFYEQYF.